This T cell receptor (beta chain) was sequenced during a study of CD8+ T cells in alopecia areata. The V gene's germline CDR1 is SGDLS and CDR2 YYNGEE. V was shortened by 3 bases and J by 1 base, with 2 bases between the two germline ends. The CDR3 is made up of 12 amino acids. cDNA serving as the sequencing template came from extracted, reverse transcribed RNA. Some clones are missing from TCRdb's copy, which holds only in-frame ones; the method was immunoSEQ multiplex PCR. The table includes about 110,000 clones, 55% to 70% detected once. The rearrangement joins TRBV9 to TRBJ2-1; D is ambiguous. Sequencing input: NKG2D-low CD8+ T cells sorted from blood. This receptor was taken from a human donor with alopecia areata. For the CDR3, the DNA is TGTGCCAGCAGCGCATCCTACAATGAGCAGTTCTTC. Protein: CASSASYNEQFF.